The sequence of this TCR beta chain was determined in a study of blood T cell repertoires in COVID-19. Study background: From the United States, Italy and Spain came samples of acute and convalescent COVID-19.

CDR1 MDHEN and CDR2 SYDVKM come from the germline V gene. The ends were cut back, 6 bases at V and 5 bases at J, with 15 bases in the middle. The length of the CDR3 is 14 residues. Repertoires were generated with immunoSEQ multiplex PCR, while TCRdb's copy carries only in-frame clones and drops some. The sample includes roughly 200,000 clones, about 90% of them seen just once. This sequence was found in a man aged 30-40 years who had recovered from COVID-19. The chain joins TRBV28 to TRBJ2-3; TRBD2 is a possible D gene (7 bases). Sequenced: PBMCs or T cells enriched from blood (not recorded which). DNA for the CDR3: TGTGCCAGCAGCCTGGGGGGGCTGAGAGATACGCAGTATTTT. Translating gives CASSLGGLRDTQYF.